Presented here are 2 T cell receptor beta chains from one specimen sequenced in a study of blood T cell repertoires in COVID-19. Clones were read by immunoSEQ multiplex PCR, and TCRdb kept only the in-frame ones, dropping some. The table has over 200,000 clones, under 90% seen once. The material sequenced was PBMCs or T cells enriched from blood (not recorded which). The receptor source for this set is a man in his sixties who had recovered from COVID-19.

This chain links TRBV20-1 with TRBJ2-7, with D uncertain. Germline-derived CDR1 and CDR2 are DFQATT and SNEGSKA (reference sequence). V was trimmed by 3 bases and J by 3 bases, leaving 6 bases between them. The CDR3 has 11 residues. The DNA for the CDR3 is TGCAGTGCTAGCGCCAGCTACGAGCAGTACTTC. Protein product: CSASASYEQYF.

The sample holds a few counts of this clone. This chain joins TRBV5-1 and TRBJ2-2; D call uncertain. V gave up 1 base and J gave up 4 bases, with 5 bases separating them. The CDR3 is 13 residues long. CDR1 and CDR2 from the germline V gene are SGHRS and YFSETQ. The CDR3 loop is CASSLIVTGELFF. CDR3 nucleotides: TGCGCCAGCAGCTTGATAGTCACCGGGGAGCTGTTTTTT.